These 11 T cell receptor beta chains were all obtained from the same sample, sequenced in a study of cytomegalovirus exposure and HLA in healthy donors. The PCR contained 60 Vbeta and 13 Jbeta primers. The assay was immunoSEQ multiplex PCR, and TCRdb's table has in-frame clones only and misses some. Counted here are 200,000 to 250,000 clones, approximately 90% occurring once; the ten biggest clones make up over 0.95%. The sequenced sample was PBMCs. These receptors all stem from a young woman in good health and CMV-seronegative.

The chain links TRBV14 to TRBJ2-1, with 12 bases aligning to TRBD2. Trimming took 5 bases from V and 9 from J; bases not matched to a gene: 14. This CDR3 has 17 residues. CDR1 SGHDN and CDR2 FVKESK come from the germline V gene. CDR3 in DNA: TGTGCCAGCAGCACGGAAAGGACTAGCGGGAATCGCGGTGAGCAGTTCTTC. Amino acids: CASSTERTSGNRGEQFF.

In this sample, this clone turned up a few times. This chain uses TRBV6-6 with TRBJ1-1; perhaps TRBD1 as D (5 bases). Germline V gene data show CDR1 as MNHNY and CDR2 as SVGAGI (reference sequence). The CDR3 spans 12 residues. The ends were cut back, 7 bases at V and 1 base at J, with 7 bases in the middle. For the CDR3, the DNA is TGTGCCAGCAAAGGGGCGAACACTGAAGCTTTCTTT. It translates to CASKGANTEAFF.

This chain joins TRBV19 and TRBJ2-2, with TRBD2 as a possible D gene (5 bases). Germline assignment: CDR1 LNHDA and CDR2 SQIVND (reference sequence). The CDR3 runs 13 residues. V lost 6 bases to trimming and J lost 4 bases, with 9 bases between them. Written as DNA, the CDR3 is TGTGCCAGTAGCGTTACTAGCACCGGGGAGCTGTTTTTT. The encoded protein is CASSVTSTGELFF.

This clone showed up just once. This rearrangement joins TRBV4-3 to TRBJ1-6; D not resolved. Germline CDR1 and CDR2: LGHNA and YSLEER. V was shortened by 1 base and J by 10 bases, with 17 bases between the two germline ends. The CDR3 length is 16 residues. CDR3: CASSQASRVPNSPLHF. Here the CDR3 DNA reads TGCGCCAGCAGCCAAGCTTCCCGGGTCCCAAACTCACCCCTCCACTTT.

The J gene is TRBJ2-1, the V gene TRBV5-4; 11 bases line up with TRBD2. The CDR3 has 15 amino acids. Unmatched junction bases numbered 5, after V lost 4 bases and J lost 5 bases. Germline V gene data show CDR1 as SGHNT and CDR2 as YYREEE (reference sequence). CDR3 protein: CASSPSGLADNEQFF. In nucleotides, the CDR3 is TGTGCCAGCAGCCCGTCGGGACTAGCGGACAATGAGCAGTTCTTC. The full variable domain, its missing parts supplied by reference TRBV5-4 and TRBJ2-1, is ETGVTQSPTHLIKTRGQQVTLRCSSQSGHNTVSWYQQALGQGPQFIFQYYREEENGRGNFPPRFSGLQFPNYSSELNVNALELDDSALYLCASSPSGLADNEQFFGPGTRLTVL.

V usage is TRBV7-9 and J usage is TRBJ2-2; D unclear. This CDR3 comprises 13 residues. V was pared by 5 bases and J by 1 base, with 5 bases between. From germline, CDR1 is SEHNR and CDR2 FQNEAQ (reference sequence). The CDR3 protein is CASSTKNTGELFF. DNA of the CDR3: TGTGCCAGCAGCACTAAGAACACCGGGGAGCTGTTTTTT.

This chain links TRBV9 with TRBJ2-7; weak D call: TRBD1 (5 bases). The CDR3 consists of 17 residues. Between the trimmed V and J ends, which lost 0 bases and 3 bases, there was a span of 19 bases. The germline V gene has CDR1 SGDLS and CDR2 YYNGEE. The CDR3 is CASSVGGQGVLIYEQYF. Here the CDR3 DNA reads TGTGCCAGCAGCGTAGGGGGCCAAGGGGTCCTGATCTACGAGCAGTACTTC.

This clone has just a few counts. A junction boundary mismatches the germline segment, possibly from a read error. CDR3 nucleotides: TGTTCCAGCAGCCGAGACTATAGCGGCTACACCTTC. Residues: CSSSRDYSGYTF. This chain joins TRBV7-9 and TRBJ1-2, with D hard to call. This CDR3 has 12 amino acids. Germline-derived CDR1 and CDR2 are SEHNR and FQNEAQ (reference sequence).

The chain employs TRBV5-1 and TRBJ2-2; 11 nucleotides align to TRBD2. The CDR3 is 15 amino acids. V shed 3 bases and J 9 bases; nucleotides not matched to a gene: 7. Looked up from germline, CDR1 is SGHRS and CDR2 is YFSETQ. The CDR3 here is CASSSTSGGNRELFF. Here the CDR3 DNA reads TGCGCCAGCAGCTCAACTAGCGGGGGAAATAGGGAGCTGTTTTTT. Filled out from reference TRBV5-1 and TRBJ2-2, the complete variable domain reads KAGVTQTPRYLIKTRGQQVTLSCSPISGHRSVSWYQQTPGQGLQFLFEYFSETQRNKGNFPGRFSGRQFSNSRSEMNVSTLELGDSALYLCASSSTSGGNRELFFGEGSRLTVL.

The J gene is TRBJ1-5, the V gene TRBV6-1; no clear D gene. This CDR3 has 15 residues. The germline V gene encodes CDR1 MNHNS and CDR2 SASEGT. V was trimmed by 3 bases and J by 5 bases, leaving 14 bases between them. The CDR3 here is CASSDLVGRDQPQHF. The CDR3, as DNA: TGTGCCAGCAGTGACCTGGTGGGGAGGGATCAGCCCCAGCATTTT.

The V gene is TRBV19, the J gene TRBJ2-7; TRBD1 matches at 10 bases. Germline lookup yields CDR1 LNHDA and CDR2 SQIVND (reference sequence). The ends lost 5 bases at V and 3 bases at J; junction bases unmatched: 4. The CDR3 spans 14 residues. CDR3 sequence reads: CASSRQGAGYEQYF. DNA of the CDR3: TGTGCCAGTAGTCGACAGGGGGCCGGCTACGAGCAGTACTTC.